This T cell receptor (beta chain) came from a study of T cell responses to AZD1222 COVID-19 vaccine. As for the study in general: Some second doses came at about 4 weeks and others at about 12 weeks; these were pooled. Study observations and caveats: The study sampled repertoires only after the peak T cell response. Reportedly, nearly half of unique spike TCRs recognized epitopes outside B.1.351/B.1.1.7 mutations.

In germline, CDR1 is MNHEY, CDR2 SVGAGI. The trim removed 0 bases at V and 5 bases at J, leaving 4 bases unmatched. The CDR3 sequence is 15 residues long. Sequencing was performed with immunoSEQ multiplex PCR; in TCRdb, only in-frame clones are kept and a portion is missing. The sample lists approximately 67,000 clones, around four fifths occurring once. Remarks on this clone: Its antigen is not known.

The receptor's source is an adult in good health. This chain uses TRBV6-5 with TRBJ2-3, with 8 bases lining up with TRBD2. Source: peripheral blood, taken on day 0 of AZD1222 vaccination. The CDR3 is CASSYSGRAVDTQYF. The CDR3 bases are TGTGCCAGCAGTTACTCCGGGAGGGCCGTAGATACGCAGTATTTT.